The 23 T cell receptor beta chains listed next were all sequenced from one sample in a study of blood T cell repertoires in COVID-19. Using immunoSEQ multiplex PCR, the repertoire was profiled, and TCRdb retains in-frame clones only, with some absent. The sample consists of about 300,000 clones, about nine tenths of them appearing once. The sequenced material came from peripheral blood. The receptors were gathered from a man between 18 and 29 years old with active or convalescent COVID-19.

This clone was seen a single time. This rearrangement joins TRBV9 to TRBJ2-1; 9 nucleotides line up with TRBD2. After removal of 5 bases from V and 4 bases from J, the junction contained 7 bases not matched to a gene. This CDR3 is built from 15 residues. Germline CDR1 reads SGDLS; CDR2 reads YYNGEE. CDR3 protein: CASSFSTSGYNEQFF. The CDR3 DNA reads TGTGCCAGCAGTTTCTCGACTAGCGGTTACAATGAGCAGTTCTTC.

This sequence joins TRBV12-3 or TRBV12-4 and TRBJ1-1; D is unclear. This CDR3 is built from 12 residues. V lost 5 bases, J lost 12 bases, and 16 bases lay in between. DNA for the CDR3: TGTGCCAGCAGTACCCCCGGGGATCCGACTTTCTTT. Translated: CASSTPGDPTFF.

This sequence joins TRBV4-2 and TRBJ2-1; 8 bases align to TRBD2. Unmatched junction bases numbered 7, after V lost 0 bases and J lost 6 bases. The CDR3 consists of 16 residues. Looked up from germline, CDR1 is LGHNA and CDR2 is YNFKEQ. CDR3 in amino acids: CASSQDLGGGSNEQFF. CDR3 in DNA: TGTGCCAGCAGCCAAGATCTCGGGGGGGGCTCCAATGAGCAGTTCTTC.

V and J are TRBV7-8 and TRBJ2-1; perhaps TRBD2 as D (6 bases). The CDR3 contains 18 residues. V was cut by 2 bases and J by 2 bases, with 19 bases left in between. CDR1 and CDR2 (germline): SGHVS, FQNEAQ. In DNA form, the CDR3 reads TGTGCCAGCAGCTTATTGAGTTATGGCGGGACCCCCTACAATGAGCAGTTCTTC. Protein product: CASSLLSYGGTPYNEQFF.

The chain joins TRBV7-2 to TRBJ2-7; D is undetermined. CDR1 is SGHTA, CDR2 FQGNSA, per germline. The CDR3 runs to 13 residues. Deletions cut 4 bases from V and 1 base from J, with 8 bases between. CDR3 sequence (DNA): TGTGCCAGCAGCTCTGACATTTCCTACGAGCAGTACTTC. It specifies CASSSDISYEQYF.

The chain couples TRBV18 to TRBJ2-1; D not resolved. This CDR3 comprises 15 residues. Germline lookup yields CDR1 KGHSH and CDR2 LQKENI. V gave up 3 bases and J gave up 0 bases, with 9 bases separating them. The CDR3 coding sequence is TGTGCCAGCTCACCCCTGGAGCTCTCCTACAATGAGCAGTTCTTC. This translates into CASSPLELSYNEQFF.

The chain is built from TRBV23-1 and TRBJ1-4; 10 nucleotides align to TRBD1. TRBV23-1 is an ORF for which the function is uncertain. This CDR3 comprises 18 residues. V was pared by 0 bases and J by 2 bases, with 6 bases of the junction left unmatched. The CDR3 region has the DNA TGCGCCAGCAGTCAATCGATCGGACAGGGGGTCACTAATGAAAAACTGTTTTTT. Translation: CASSQSIGQGVTNEKLFF.

The genes are TRBV13 and TRBJ2-3; TRBD2 matches at 8 bases. V lost 0 bases to trimming and J lost 4 bases; unmatched junction nucleotides: 3. CDR3 length: 15 residues. CDR1 is PRHDT and CDR2 is FYEKMQ in the germline V gene (reference sequence). The CDR3 reads CASSLGAGAADTQYF. The CDR3 coding sequence is TGTGCCAGCAGCTTAGGAGCGGGGGCGGCAGATACGCAGTATTTT.

V and J are TRBV7-3 and TRBJ2-1; a possible D gene is TRBD2 (5 bases). The CDR3 sequence is 14 residues long. V lost 5 bases and J 2 bases, leaving 10 bases between the germline ends. CDR1 is SGHTA and CDR2 is FQGTGA in the germline V gene. The CDR3 protein is CASSQTGTYNEQFF. The CDR3 coding sequence is TGTGCCAGCAGCCAGACCGGGACCTACAATGAGCAGTTCTTC.

The V and J genes are TRBV5-4 and TRBJ2-7; 12 bases are shared with TRBD2. V dropped 3 bases and J dropped 6; count of bases not matched to a gene: 1. The CDR3 is 13 amino acids. Germline-derived CDR1 and CDR2 are SGHNT and YYREEE (reference sequence). As DNA, the CDR3 is TGTGCCAGCAGCTGGGGACTAGCGGGCGAGCAGTACTTC. Translation gives CASSWGLAGEQYF.

This sequence joins TRBV23-1 and TRBJ1-3, with D unresolved. TRBV23-1 has ORF status, its function being uncertain. With 4 bases removed from V and 0 bases from J, the gap between germline ends came to 10 bases. The CDR3 sequence is 15 residues long. For the CDR3, the DNA is TGCGCCAGCAGTCCGAGAGTAGTCTCTGGAAACACCATATATTTT. It yields the protein CASSPRVVSGNTIYF.

This clone was counted only a few times. J is TRBJ2-4 and V is TRBV15; TRBD1 aligns across 8 bases. The CDR3 totals 17 residues. Germline V gene data show CDR1 as LNHNV and CDR2 as YYDKDF (reference sequence). The trim removed 2 bases at V and 1 base at J, leaving 7 bases unmatched. Here the CDR3 DNA reads TGTGCCACCAGCAGACAGGGGGCGCCCCGGGCCAAAAACATTCAGTACTTC. Its protein is CATSRQGAPRAKNIQYF.

The gene calls are TRBV7-9 and TRBJ2-7; 9 nucleotides agree with TRBD2. CDR3 length: 15 amino acids. CDR1 SEHNR and CDR2 FQNEAQ come from the germline V gene (reference sequence). With V trimmed by 4 bases and J by 8 bases, 12 bases remained unmatched. CDR3 sequence reads: CASSSGLATHLKQYF. The DNA of the CDR3 is TGTGCCAGCAGCTCCGGACTAGCGACTCACTTAAAGCAGTACTTC.

The rearrangement joins TRBV9 to TRBJ2-3; 8 bases are shared with TRBD2. Losses at the gene ends were 0 bases for V and 3 bases for J; bases not matched to a gene: 6. The CDR3 contains 16 residues. The germline CDR1 and CDR2 sequences are SGDLS and YYNGEE. The CDR3, as DNA: TGTGCCAGCAGCGTAGTGGGCCGGGGGGGGACAGATACGCAGTATTTT. Translating gives CASSVVGRGGTDTQYF.

The chain links TRBV25-1 to TRBJ1-2; 8 bases map to TRBD1. Looked up from germline, CDR1 is MGHDK and CDR2 is SYGVNS. The CDR3 length is 12 residues. J gave up 8 bases and V 7 bases, and 6 bases lay outside the gene matches. In DNA form, the CDR3 reads TGTGCCAGCACCTCGACAGGGGCCGGCTACACCTTC. This encodes CASTSTGAGYTF.

The J gene is TRBJ2-7, the V gene TRBV4-2; unclear D gene. Germline CDR1 LGHNA, CDR2 YNFKEQ. V was trimmed by 0 bases and J by 6 bases, leaving 6 bases between them. The CDR3 consists of 12 residues. The CDR3 here is CASSQDYSEQYF. CDR3 coding DNA: TGTGCCAGCAGCCAAGACTACTCCGAGCAGTACTTC.

V and J are TRBV12-5 and TRBJ1-2, with D possibly matching TRBD1 (5 bases). The V gene's germline CDR1 is LGHNT and CDR2 FRNRAP. V was cut by 6 bases and J by 0 bases, with 8 bases left in between. The CDR3 consists of 13 residues. Written as DNA, the CDR3 is TGTGCTAGTGGCACGACAGCTAACTATGGCTACACCTTC. Its protein product is CASGTTANYGYTF.

This clone has just one count. The chain links TRBV6-5 to TRBJ2-1; D unclear. The CDR3 sequence is 16 residues long. With 2 bases removed from V and 0 bases from J, the gap between germline ends came to 11 bases. CDR1 MNHEY and CDR2 SVGAGI come from the germline V gene. The CDR3 region has the DNA TGTGCCAGCAGTTACGATGAGTCGAGCTCCTACAATGAGCAGTTCTTC. It specifies CASSYDESSSYNEQFF.

V and J are TRBV7-8 and TRBJ2-7; a possible D gene is TRBD2 (6 bases). The CDR3 spans 16 residues. Germline V gene sequence: CDR1 SGHVS, CDR2 FQNEAQ. V was pared by 5 bases and J by 4 bases, with 21 bases between. In DNA form, the CDR3 reads TGTGCCAGCAGCCCCTCCCTGGGGCGCGGGGAATACGAGCAGTACTTC. It translates to CASSPSLGRGEYEQYF.

The chain joins TRBV11-2 to TRBJ1-5, with D uncertain. This CDR3 is 13 amino acids long. Trimming stripped 0 bases from V and 7 bases from J, with 7 bases between. The germline CDR1 and CDR2 sequences are SGHAT and FQNNGV. The CDR3 sequence is CASSLDQEQPQHF. CDR3 nucleotide sequence: TGTGCCAGCAGCTTAGATCAGGAACAGCCCCAGCATTTT.

This chain joins TRBV2 and TRBJ2-4; 7 nucleotides agree with TRBD2. Germline trimming cut 5 bases from V and 0 bases from J; bases unmatched to any gene: 13. The V gene's germline CDR1 is SNHLY and CDR2 FYNNEI. CDR3 length equals 18 residues. In nucleotides, the CDR3 is TGTGCCAGCAGTCGACTAGCCGGGCAGTCGCTAGCCAAAAACATTCAGTACTTC. Protein sequence: CASSRLAGQSLAKNIQYF.

This clone has only a few counts. The chain links TRBV10-2 to TRBJ2-2; 8 bases match TRBD2. Germline V gene data show CDR1 as WSHSY and CDR2 as SAAADI. The junction had 2 bases not matched to a gene; V was cut back by 0 bases and J by 5 bases. This CDR3 comprises 15 residues. CDR3 sequence (DNA): TGCGCCAGCAGTGAGTCCGGGACTAGAACCGGGGAGCTGTTTTTT. Its protein product is CASSESGTRTGELFF.

The rearrangement joins TRBV6-5 to TRBJ1-4; possible D gene TRBD1, 5 bases. The length of the CDR3 is 14 residues. Between the trimmed V and J ends, which lost 7 bases and 8 bases, there was a span of 17 bases. Germline V lookup: CDR1 MNHEY, CDR2 SVGAGI. CDR3 nucleotides: TGTGCCAGCAATCCCACCAGGGTAGGGGAAAAACTGTTTTTT. It yields the protein CASNPTRVGEKLFF.